The TCR beta chain described here comes from a study of blood T cell repertoires in COVID-19 (TCRdb year 2020). Background on the whole study: Samples from collaborators originated in the United States, Italy and Spain and spanned both the acute and convalescent phases of COVID-19. The material from the prospective study consisted of cDNA or gDNA derived from T cells, B-cell-depleted T cells, or PBMCs. Subjects who had been exposed to COVID-19, were actively infected with it, or had recovered from it provided the deeply sampled blood TCRbeta repertoires that made up the dataset. The repertoires were made available in a free public database intended to serve as a resource for research on the immune response to SARS-CoV-2. The samples were drawn from the first 160 participants of the ongoing ImmuneRACE study and from 950 to 1,500 subjects provided by 6 global collaborators. Sample metadata almost always included a de-identified subject ID, COVID-19 status, age in years and sex. Where available, HLA class I and class II types were obtained from metadata supplied by the sample provider rather than from assay-based typing.

In the case of this clone: The antigen it binds to is not known. One base away there is no much larger clone; base qualities are not given.

Participants in the prospective study were enrolled through a virtual design, were aged about 18 to 89 years, and lived in 20 to 30 United States geographic areas. Cohort assignment in the prospective study relied on participant-reported clinical history from a screening survey and a study questionnaire. A participant counted as exposed if, within 2 weeks of entering the study, that participant had been in contact with someone who had a PCR-confirmed or clinician-diagnosed COVID-19 case. Each participant in the prospective study had whole blood, serum and a nasopharyngeal or oropharyngeal swab collected by mobile phlebotomists. Participants in the prospective study had the option to provide additional blood draws and questionnaires over an approximately 2-month period. Before DNA extraction, prospective study blood samples were shipped either frozen or at room temperature. Points the paper makes about the study in general: Clinical and demographic metadata were provided uncurated, with the amount varying by source and participant.

TCRbeta CDR3 regions were amplified from genomic DNA using the immunoSEQ Assay, a bias-controlled multiplex PCR. In the source study's methods: Nucleated cell counts per sample were estimated from amplification of reference gene primers within the assay. Sequence reads were collapsed and filtered to measure the absolute abundance of every unique TCRbeta CDR3 rearrangement. For each sample, productive Simpson clonality was calculated by taking the square root of Simpson's diversity index across productive rearrangements. TCRdb took over this immuneACCESS table, retaining in-frame rearrangements with V and J assigned. Such tables are incomplete; in checked studies, under half of the missing clones stem from an unresolved V gene, and the remainder is unexplained. The V and J calls and clone size were taken over from that table, and D and trimming were inferred from the DNA. In this sample the table shows 150,000 or so clones, 65% to 85% of which occur a single time. In total, the top ten clones hold more than 4.5% of the sample.

The source of this sequence is a man between 65 and 80 years old who had been exposed to COVID-19. Sequenced input: PBMCs or T cells enriched from blood (not recorded which).

The bases are TGTGCCAGCAGACCCCAGGGGATTTTAACAGCTTTCTTT. It is translated as CASRPQGILTAFF. The sequence is built from TRBV6-5 and TRBJ1-1; TRBD1 is perhaps the D gene, given 6 matching bases. V lost 6 bases and J lost 10 bases; the stretch between them is 18 bases long. Taken from the germline V gene, the CDR1 and CDR2 loops are MNHEY and SVGAGI. Its CDR3 holds 13 amino acids, cysteine through phenylalanine. Just CDR3 DNA is preserved here, 39 bases in frame from base 1.